The 15 T cell receptor beta chains below were found in one sample sequenced in a study of blood T cells in healthy people across ages (dated by TCRdb to 2015 to 2017). Preparation of the library involved 5' RACE. Reads for this sample came from an Illumina HiSeq 2500. A second PCR of about 7 to 12 cycles was run with a J-beta primer mix and a sample-barcoded 5' primer. Using fastp trimming at Q25 and MiXCR clonotype assembly, TCRdb reanalyzed the public sequencing data and kept in-frame beta chains. Entries are consolidated by CDR3 protein sequence, retaining the most common genes and DNA. The sample table holds 600,000 or so distinct CDR3 sequences, of which roughly 31% were seen once. The ten top clones hold approximately 14% of the sample. Input material: blood. The origin of the receptors is a woman of 80 years or more in good health.

The sample holds one count of this clonotype. The rearrangement joins TRBV6-5 to TRBJ2-1; D unclear. Trimming left V 6 bases short and J 15 bases short, with 15 bases between. The CDR3 is 11 amino acids. In germline, CDR1 is MNHEY, CDR2 SVGAGI. The CDR3 DNA is TGTGCCAGCAGATCCGGCGTTAGCCTGTTCTTC. Protein product: CASRSGVSLFF.

V gene TRBV29-1 combines with J gene TRBJ2-2; 7 nucleotides line up with TRBD1. The germline CDR1 and CDR2 sequences are SQVTM and ANQGSEA. The CDR3 covers 19 residues. J lost 5 bases, V lost 2 bases, and 20 bases had no gene match. The CDR3 DNA reads as TGCAGCGTTGAAATCCGGGACAGAAAGGCACGGGGTGGGACCGGGGAGCTGTTTTTT. This translates into CSVEIRDRKARGGTGELFF.

This clonotype was detected ten times or more. The gene calls are TRBV30 and TRBJ2-3, with 12 bases matching TRBD2. Germline assignment: CDR1 GTSNPN and CDR2 SVGIG (reference sequence). The CDR3 consists of 17 residues. V was pared by 0 bases and J by 0 bases, with 4 bases of the junction left unmatched. This chain's CDR3 is CAWSVLAGGISTDTQYF. In DNA, the CDR3 is TGTGCCTGGAGTGTACTAGCGGGGGGTATTAGCACAGATACGCAGTATTTT.

Many counts were recorded for this clonotype. The chain carries TRBV27 and TRBJ1-1; 8 nucleotides line up with TRBD1. The V and J ends lost 6 bases and 5 bases, in that order; junction bases with no gene match: 11. CDR1 and CDR2 from the germline V gene are MNHEY and SMNVEV (reference sequence). The CDR3 has 15 residues. The chain's CDR3 is CASSPPGRGLTEAFF. CDR3 nucleotide sequence: TGTGCCAGCAGCCCCCCTGGCAGGGGGCTTACTGAAGCTTTCTTT.

This clonotype showed up many times. The rearrangement uses TRBV27 and TRBJ2-5; TRBD1 is a possible D gene (5 bases). This CDR3 contains 15 residues. Germline V lookup: CDR1 MNHEY, CDR2 SMNVEV (reference sequence). Trimming cost V 2 bases and J 3 bases, with 13 bases left between them. CDR3 nucleotides: TGTGCCAGCAGTTTAATCCGGGCAGGGAAAGAGACCCAGTACTTC. This sequence encodes CASSLIRAGKETQYF.

The chain couples TRBV2 to TRBJ1-4; 8 bases are shared with TRBD1. The germline CDR1 and CDR2 sequences are SNHLY and FYNNEI. CDR3 length: 15 amino acids. Trimming at V came to 6 bases and at J to 1 base, leaving 4 bases not matched to a gene. CDR3 DNA sequence: TGTGCCAGCAGCCAAACAGGGGGAACTAATGAAAAACTGTTTTTT. Translation: CASSQTGGTNEKLFF.

This clonotype was counted at least ten times. V and J are TRBV5-1 and TRBJ2-3; D possibly corresponds to TRBD2 (5 bases). The V end lost 6 bases, the J end lost 4 bases, and 15 bases lay between the germline ends. Germline V gene lookup returns CDR1 SGHRS and CDR2 YFSETQ. The CDR3 length is 14 residues. The CDR3 DNA reads as TGCGCCAGCACCCCCGTCGGAGGCGCAGATACGCAGTATTTT. It encodes CASTPVGGADTQYF.

This clonotype was found many times. V gene TRBV7-2 combines with J gene TRBJ2-1; perhaps TRBD2 as D (5 bases). The V gene's germline CDR1 is SGHTA and CDR2 FQGNSA. This CDR3 is built from 16 residues. The V gene lost 1 base and the J gene lost 0 bases, with 10 bases spanning the gap. The chain's CDR3 is CASSLGTVRSYNEQFF. CDR3 nucleotides: TGTGCCAGCAGCTTAGGGACTGTCCGCTCCTACAATGAGCAGTTCTTC.

This clonotype was counted ten times or more. The rearrangement joins TRBV11-2 to TRBJ2-3; no reliable D call. The germline V and J ends were trimmed by 1 base and 2 bases, with 10 bases remaining between them. Looked up from germline, CDR1 is SGHAT and CDR2 is FQNNGV. This CDR3 is 15 amino acids long. The CDR3 here is CASSLASSPTDTQYF. The CDR3 bases are TGTGCCAGCAGCTTAGCATCGTCCCCCACAGATACGCAGTATTTT.

Many counts were recorded for this clonotype. The V gene is TRBV6-1, the J gene TRBJ2-1; 9 nucleotides line up with TRBD2. Looked up from germline, CDR1 is MNHNS and CDR2 is SASEGT. V trimming: 6 bases; J trimming: 5 bases; junction bases outside the gene matches: 11. The CDR3 is made up of 16 amino acids. As DNA, the CDR3 is TGTGCCAGCAGCGCCTGGGGGCGGGGGGGGAACAATGAGCAGTTCTTC. Protein sequence: CASSAWGRGGNNEQFF.

In regard to this clonotype: A much larger clone sits a single nucleotide away, making a read error possible. The chain employs TRBV6-4 and TRBJ2-1; TRBD1 might be the D (6 bases). The CDR3 is 14 amino acids. Germline V CDR1 and CDR2: MRHNA, SNTAGT. Trimming pared 4 bases from V and 10 bases from J, leaving 17 bases between. The CDR3 loop is CASSATTGSYEQFF. The CDR3 nucleotides are TGTGCCAGCAGTGCTACCACAGGGTCCTACGAGCAGTTCTTC.

The chain is built from TRBV10-3 and TRBJ2-2; either TRBD1 or TRBD2 may fit D (5 bases each). Germline CDR1 is ENHRY and CDR2 is SYGVKD. The V and J ends lost 0 bases and 7 bases respectively, with 15 bases between them. The CDR3 has 16 residues. As DNA, the CDR3 is TGTGCCATCAGTGAGTCACGGGGCGCGAGGGTCGGGGAGCTGTTTTTT. Protein sequence: CAISESRGARVGELFF.

This clonotype was picked up many times. The chain carries TRBV7-9 and TRBJ2-4; D call uncertain. The DNA end is more similar to TRBJ2-7, so the J call may be wrong. Germline V CDR1 and CDR2: SEHNR, FQNEAQ (reference sequence). The CDR3 is 11 residues long. CDR3 DNA sequence: TGTGCCAGCAGCCGATTGTTCGAGCAGTACTTC. Amino acid sequence: CASSRLFEQYF.

About this clonotype itself: This could be a read error, since a much larger clone is one nucleotide away. The V and J genes are TRBV2 and TRBJ2-7; D unclear. Per germline, CDR1 SNHLY and CDR2 FYNNEI. The CDR3 consists of 13 residues. CDR3 sequence: CAGSDPSSYEQYF. CDR3 nucleotide sequence: TGTGCCGGCAGTGACCCCAGCTCCTACGAGCAGTACTTC.

At least ten counts were recorded for this clonotype. This sequence joins TRBV12-3 or TRBV12-4 and TRBJ1-1, with TRBD1 matching over 9 bases. There are 14 residues in the CDR3. The trim removed 7 bases at V and 3 bases at J, leaving 6 bases unmatched. The CDR3 region has the DNA TGTGCCAGCACCTTTGGGACAGGGCACACTGAAGCTTTCTTT. Its translation: CASTFGTGHTEAFF.